This is a list of T cell receptor beta chains from one sample in a study of cytomegalovirus exposure and HLA in healthy donors. The protocol was immunoSEQ multiplex PCR, while the TCRdb copy is restricted to in-frame clones and leaves out a portion. The sample yields about 190,000 clones, around 78% seen once. Sequencing was carried out using PBMCs. Source of these receptors: a woman in her 30s in good health and CMV-seropositive. The CDR3 runs from the conserved cysteine through the conserved F or W. The D gene is left open where the match is weak. A clone size is listed for some rows: how often the clone was seen (once, few, many), or a class if it is expanded.

d_call	v_call	cdr3_length	j_call	clone_size	cdr3_aa	cdr3_nt
TRBD1	TRBV7-2	15	TRBJ1-2	.	CASSPQQGTLYGYTF	TGTGCCAGCAGCCCCCAACAGGGGACCCTTTATGGCTACACCTTC
TRBD1	TRBV15	14	TRBJ1-5	.	CATSRGIGTDPQHF	TGTGCCACCAGCAGAGGAATCGGGACAGACCCCCAGCATTTT
.	TRBV2	14	TRBJ1-6	.	CASSTQGSNSPLHF	TGTGCCAGCAGTACACAGGGATCAAATTCACCCCTCCACTTT
.	TRBV11-3	15	TRBJ2-1	.	CASSPGELMMNEQFF	TGTGCCAGCAGCCCGGGGGAGCTTATGATGAATGAGCAGTTCTTC
.	TRBV25-1	15	TRBJ1-4	.	CASSRTTGLVEKLFF	TGTGCCAGCAGTCGTACCACAGGGTTGGTTGAAAAACTGTTTTTT
.	TRBV7-2	14	TRBJ1-2	.	CASSLARGNYGYTF	TGTGCCAGCAGCTTAGCACGGGGAAACTATGGCTACACCTTC
TRBD1	TRBV30	16	TRBJ1-1	.	CAWSVPQGALNTEAFF	TGTGCCTGGAGTGTACCCCAGGGGGCGTTGAACACTGAAGCTTTCTTT
.	TRBV10-1	14	TRBJ1-1	.	CASSVNRVGTEAFF	TGCGCCAGCAGTGTAAACAGGGTGGGCACTGAAGCTTTCTTT
TRBD1	TRBV6-5	12	TRBJ1-2	.	CASSAGDSGYTF	TGTGCCAGCAGTGCTGGGGACAGTGGCTACACCTTC
.	TRBV28	15	TRBJ2-7	.	CASSFGGVLVYEQYF	TGTGCCAGCAGTTTTGGAGGGGTCTTAGTCTACGAGCAGTACTTC
.	TRBV27	16	TRBJ2-1	.	CASSSVSRGFSDEQFF	TGTGCCAGCAGCTCGGTTTCACGGGGGTTTTCGGATGAGCAGTTCTTC
TRBD1	TRBV9	15	TRBJ1-6	.	CASSVAPGQGSPLHF	TGTGCCAGCAGCGTAGCCCCGGGACAGGGGTCACCCCTCCACTTT
.	TRBV4-3	13	TRBJ2-5	.	CASSQALRETQHF	TGCGCCAGCAGCCAAGCCTTGAGGGAGACCCAGCACTTC
TRBD1	TRBV6-5	16	TRBJ2-2	.	CASSFTGGRDTGELFF	TGTGCCAGCAGTTTTACAGGGGGTCGGGACACCGGGGAGCTGTTTTTT
.	TRBV2	13	TRBJ1-5	.	CASNGFSNQPQHF	TGTGCCAGCAACGGTTTCTCGAATCAGCCCCAGCATTTT
.	TRBV5-6	11	TRBJ2-3	.	CASSLAATQYF	TGTGCCAGCAGCTTGGCCGCGACGCAGTATTTT
.	TRBV27	16	TRBJ2-1	few	CASSLSFGGRNNEQFF	TGTGCCAGCAGTTTATCGTTCGGAGGGAGGAACAATGAGCAGTTCTTC
.	TRBV11-2	13	TRBJ2-1	.	CASSLGRAHEQFF	TGTGCCAGCAGCTTAGGCAGGGCCCATGAGCAGTTCTTC
.	TRBV5-1	14	TRBJ2-3	once	CASFSTGHTDTQYF	TGCGCCAGCTTTTCAACAGGACACACAGATACGCAGTATTTT
TRBD1	TRBV6-6	13	TRBJ1-4	.	CASKGTGGEKLFF	TGTGCCAGCAAAGGGACAGGGGGTGAAAAACTGTTTTTT